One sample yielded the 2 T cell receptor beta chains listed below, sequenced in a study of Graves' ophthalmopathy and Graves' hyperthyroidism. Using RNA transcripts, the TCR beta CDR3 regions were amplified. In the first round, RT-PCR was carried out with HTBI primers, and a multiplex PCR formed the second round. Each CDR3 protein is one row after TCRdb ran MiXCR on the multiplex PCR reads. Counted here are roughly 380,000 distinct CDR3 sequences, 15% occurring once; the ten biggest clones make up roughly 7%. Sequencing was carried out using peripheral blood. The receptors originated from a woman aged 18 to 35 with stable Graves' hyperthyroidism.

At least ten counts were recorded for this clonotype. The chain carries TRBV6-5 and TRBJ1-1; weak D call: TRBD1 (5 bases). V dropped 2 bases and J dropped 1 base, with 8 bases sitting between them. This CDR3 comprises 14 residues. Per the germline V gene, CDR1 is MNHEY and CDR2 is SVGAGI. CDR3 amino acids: CASSYLGGNTEAFF. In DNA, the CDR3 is TGTGCCAGCAGTTACCTTGGGGGGAACACTGAAGCTTTCTTT.

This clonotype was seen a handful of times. The CDR3 is CASGQGSEQYF. CDR3 DNA sequence: TGCGCCAGCGGACAGGGGAGCGAGCAGTACTTC. The chain has TRBV4-1 and TRBJ2-7, with 9 positions matching TRBD1. This CDR3 contains 11 residues. Germline CDR1 and CDR2: MGHRA and YSYEKL. V gave up 8 bases and J gave up 6 bases; unmatched junction bases: 2.